Sample share makes the clone carrying this T cell receptor (beta chain) medium-sized. Its antigen is not identified. Amplification of TCR beta used genomic DNA extracted from peripheral blood. The data are from a study of T cell repertoires in aging, cancer and after chemotherapy. About the research overall: Patients with glioblastoma brain tumors were sampled before and after temozolomide-based therapy. Findings of the study overall: In cancer patients, declining TCR diversity with age involved lost richness and lost evenness. No conclusions about immunological memory after chemotherapy can be drawn from the repertoire data. Rebound thymic output was suggested by rising median generation probability during chemotherapy in each cancer cohort.

Germline-derived CDR1 and CDR2 are SGHKS and YYEKEE (reference sequence). V lost 4 bases and J 8 bases, leaving 21 bases between the germline ends. The CDR3 extends over 16 amino acids. A mixed TRB-A/B primer pool amplified rearranged TRB by multiplex touch-down PCR. One entry per CDR3 protein, called by TCRdb with MiXCR from the multiplex PCR reads. The repertoire has thousands of distinct CDR3 sequences, about 25% of them found once; the top ten carry roughly 35%. The sequenced material came from blood. The chain uses TRBV5-5 and TRBJ1-4, with a weak D call TRBD1 (6 bases). The TCR was taken from a human donor with a solid tumor. The CDR3 DNA reads TGTGCCAGCAGCCTCAGGGTGGGGGACACAAACGAAAAACTGTTTTTT. Encoded protein: CASSLRVGDTNEKLFF.